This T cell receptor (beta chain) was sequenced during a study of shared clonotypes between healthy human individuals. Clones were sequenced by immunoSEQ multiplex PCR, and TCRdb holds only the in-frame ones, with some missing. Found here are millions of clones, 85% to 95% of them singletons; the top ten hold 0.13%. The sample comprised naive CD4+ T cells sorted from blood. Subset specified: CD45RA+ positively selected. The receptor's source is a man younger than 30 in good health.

This CDR3 reads CASSSGQGKVETQYF. CDR3 DNA sequence: TGTGCCAGCTCATCAGGACAGGGGAAAGTTGAGACCCAGTACTTC. The V call is TRBV18, the J call TRBJ2-5; 9 bases align to TRBD1. Trimming at V came to 5 bases and at J to 5 bases, leaving 9 bases not matched to a gene. CDR1 is KGHSH and CDR2 is LQKENI in the germline V gene. The CDR3 covers 15 residues.